A single sample is the source of the 5 T cell receptor beta chains below, sequenced in a study of T cells in Graves' hyperthyroidism and ophthalmopathy. From RNA transcripts, TCR beta CDR3 regions were amplified. During a first-round RT-PCR of the TCR CDR3, the HTBI primer set was used. TCRdb itself ran the multiplex PCR reads through MiXCR, one entry per CDR3 protein. Among around 500,000 distinct CDR3 sequences listed, roughly an eighth were seen once. Specimen: blood. The source is a woman younger than 30 with Graves' hyperthyroidism.

V gene TRBV25-1 combines with J gene TRBJ1-3; 8 bases align to TRBD1. Germline lookup yields CDR1 MGHDK and CDR2 SYGVNS. V dropped 6 bases and J dropped 4; count of bases not matched to a gene: 8. This CDR3 comprises 15 residues. The CDR3 coding sequence is TGTGCCAGCAGCTCAGGGGGCGCAGGCGGAAACACCATATATTTT. Residues: CASSSGGAGGNTIYF.

Many counts were recorded for this clonotype. The chain has TRBV20-1 and TRBJ2-5, with 7 positions matching TRBD2. The CDR3 covers 17 residues. V shed 4 bases and J 2 bases; nucleotides not matched to a gene: 16. Germline values: CDR1 DFQATT, CDR2 SNEGSKA (reference sequence). The CDR3 nucleotides are TGCAGTGCTAAGAACTCATTTCCGGCGGGAGCGCAAGAGACCCAGTACTTC. Protein sequence: CSAKNSFPAGAQETQYF.

This clonotype was counted at least ten times. The genes are TRBV7-8 and TRBJ2-3; TRBD2 agrees at 8 bases. Germline trimming cut 3 bases from V and 6 bases from J; bases unmatched to any gene: 14. The length of the CDR3 is 17 residues. The germline V gene encodes CDR1 SGHVS and CDR2 FQNEAQ. The CDR3 spells CASSLEGSGIGEDTQYF. CDR3 bases: TGTGCCAGCAGCTTGGAGGGTAGCGGGATAGGGGAGGATACGCAGTATTTT.

The chain is built from TRBV3-1 and TRBJ2-3; D uncertain. Trimming cost V 0 bases and J 5 bases, with 6 bases left between them. This CDR3 has 13 amino acids. Germline values: CDR1 LGHDT, CDR2 YNNKEL (reference sequence). CDR3 sequence reads: CASSQEVEDTQYF. CDR3 nucleotides: TGTGCCAGCAGCCAAGAAGTGGAAGATACGCAGTATTTT.

This clonotype showed up just a few times. The V and J genes are TRBV3-1 and TRBJ2-7, with D hard to call. Trimming pared 3 bases from V and 0 bases from J, leaving 6 bases between. The CDR3 totals 13 residues. Germline V gene data show CDR1 as LGHDT and CDR2 as YNNKEL (reference sequence). CDR3 coding DNA: TGTGCCAGCAGCCATACAAACTCCTACGAGCAGTACTTC. It is translated as CASSHTNSYEQYF.